The T cell receptor (beta chain) described here comes from a study of CD8 T cells in ankylosing spondylitis. Whole-study findings and limits: Blood from ankylosing spondylitis patients appeared to carry a characteristic roughly 8-variant TCR beta motif. In reactive arthritis synovial fluid and blood, some motif variants had been reported before.

This clonotype has at least ten counts. What it binds is not known. Quantitative molecular-barcoded 5'-RACE generated the TCR beta libraries. MiXCR, run by TCRdb on the 5' RACE reads, gives a single entry per CDR3 protein. There are a few hundred thousand distinct CDR3 sequences in the sample; roughly a sixth occur only once, and about 0.94% lies in the top ten. CDR3 length: 14 amino acids. The V gene lost 4 bases and the J gene lost 9 bases, with 13 bases spanning the gap. The V gene is TRBV12-3 or TRBV12-4, the J gene TRBJ1-6; D may be TRBD1 (5 bases). The sequenced material came from blood, either unsorted or a sorted T cell fraction (not recorded which). This TCR was recovered from a male donor with ankylosing spondylitis. The CDR3 loop is CASSSGGGFSPLHF. The CDR3, as DNA: TGTGCCAGCAGTTCCGGGGGGGGATTTTCACCCCTCCACTTT.